The 28 T cell receptor beta chains below come from one sample, sequenced in a study of T-cell memory formation after mild COVID-19. TCRdb passed the 5' RACE reads through MiXCR, listing each CDR3 protein once. The data hold fewer than 700,000 distinct CDR3 sequences, with 20% to 25% observed a single time. Sequences were obtained from PBMCs or a T cell subset sorted from them (not recorded which). The receptor set was obtained from an adult woman who had mild COVID-19 (a few samples of this study predate the infection). Cell type and time point are not known.

This clonotype was observed a handful of times. The chain recombines TRBV27 with TRBJ2-7; D is possibly TRBD1 (5 bases). There are 14 residues in the CDR3. Trimming removed 0 bases from V and 4 bases from J, with 10 bases in between. Germline CDR1 and CDR2: MNHEY and SMNVEV (reference sequence). CDR3 bases: TGTGCCAGCAGTTTATCGCACAGGAGATACGAGCAGTACTTC. It specifies CASSLSHRRYEQYF.

The V and J genes are TRBV12-5 and TRBJ1-2, with D uncertain. Germline V gives CDR1 LGHNT, CDR2 FRNRAP. V was pared by 8 bases and J by 4 bases, with 14 bases between. The CDR3 extends over 13 amino acids. The CDR3 nucleotides read TGTGCTAGTATAATGGACGGCCTCTATGGCTACACCTTC. Translated: CASIMDGLYGYTF.

V is TRBV5-1 and J is TRBJ1-1; D is ambiguous. Germline CDR1 is SGHRS and CDR2 is YFSETQ. V lost 0 bases and J lost 0, with 9 bases in between. This CDR3 comprises 15 residues. CDR3 bases: TGCGCCAGCAGCTTGGCGCGGGCAGTGAACACTGAAGCTTTCTTT. Amino acid sequence: CASSLARAVNTEAFF.

This chain connects TRBV12-3 or TRBV12-4 to TRBJ1-5; the match to TRBD1 covers 7 bases. V was pared by 8 bases and J by 0 bases, with 7 bases of the junction left unmatched. The CDR3 extends over 15 amino acids. CDR3 sequence (DNA): TGTGCCAGCCGCCCTCACAGGGGTAGCAATCAGCCCCAGCATTTT. Protein: CASRPHRGSNQPQHF.

This chain links TRBV18 with TRBJ2-5, with a tentative D call TRBD2 (5 bases). This CDR3 is built from 13 residues. V was shortened by 3 bases and J by 4 bases, with 9 bases between the two germline ends. CDR1 and CDR2 (germline): KGHSH, LQKENI. The chain's CDR3 is CASSPLGGETQYF. DNA of the CDR3: TGTGCCAGCTCACCGCTCGGAGGAGAGACCCAGTACTTC.

The chain couples TRBV7-8 to TRBJ1-5; the match to TRBD1 covers 7 bases. CDR1 is SGHVS and CDR2 is FQNEAQ in the germline V gene. The length of the CDR3 is 14 residues. The junction had 5 bases not matched to a gene; V was cut back by 5 bases and J by 4 bases. CDR3 in DNA: TGTGCCAGCAGCCCGGCGGACAGGAATCAGCCCCAGCATTTT. Translation: CASSPADRNQPQHF. Supplemented by reference TRBV7-8 and TRBJ1-5, the full variable domain reads GAGVSQSPRYKVAKRGQDVALRCDPISGHVSLFWYQQALGQGPEFLTYFQNEAQLDKSGLPSDRFFAERPEGSVSTLKIQRTQQEDSAVYLCASSPADRNQPQHFGDGTRLSIL.

Only a few counts were recorded for this clonotype. The chain recombines TRBV20-1 with TRBJ2-7; TRBD1 matches at 9 bases. The trim removed 6 bases at V and 1 base at J, leaving 7 bases unmatched. The CDR3 contains 14 residues. Germline values: CDR1 DFQATT, CDR2 SNEGSKA (reference sequence). The CDR3 spells CSAPGQGRSYEQYF. CDR3 DNA sequence: TGCAGTGCCCCAGGACAGGGGCGATCCTACGAGCAGTACTTC.

The gene calls are TRBV5-3 and TRBJ2-1; 8 bases map to TRBD1. TRBV5-3 is an ORF for which the function is uncertain. With V trimmed by 4 bases and J by 9 bases, 6 bases remained unmatched. The CDR3 has 13 residues. CDR3 sequence (DNA): TGTGCCAGAAGCCAAGGACAGGGTCGTGAGCAGTTCTTC. Translating it yields CARSQGQGREQFF.

This chain joins TRBV11-2 and TRBJ2-2, with D possibly being TRBD2 (6 bases). The germline V gene has CDR1 SGHAT and CDR2 FQNNGV. V lost 7 bases and J 5 bases, leaving 23 bases between the germline ends. The CDR3 has 17 residues. The CDR3 DNA is TGTGCCAGCACCTATTCGGGTGGGGGAGGCTGGACCGGGGAGCTGTTTTTT. Its protein product is CASTYSGGGGWTGELFF.

This clonotype has just a few counts. The V and J genes are TRBV4-1 and TRBJ1-1; D unresolved. The germline gives CDR1 MGHRA, CDR2 YSYEKL. V was shortened by 0 bases and J by 7 bases, with 9 bases between the two germline ends. The CDR3 loop spans 13 amino acids. CDR3 in DNA: TGCGCCAGCAGCCAAGAGGGAATCGATGAAGCTTTCTTT. This encodes CASSQEGIDEAFF.

This chain uses TRBV12-3 or TRBV12-4 with TRBJ2-7; 8 nucleotides align to TRBD2. The CDR3 totals 12 residues. Trimming took 6 bases from V and 5 from J; bases not matched to a gene: 3. This CDR3 reads CASRREVHEQYF. The CDR3 DNA sequence: TGTGCCAGCAGGCGGGAGGTCCACGAGCAGTACTTC.

In its sample, this clonotype was seen a few times. The V gene is TRBV4-1, the J gene TRBJ2-3, with 12 bases fitting TRBD2. The V gene's germline CDR1 is MGHRA and CDR2 YSYEKL. The CDR3 is 16 amino acids. The ends lost 4 bases at V and 6 bases at J; junction bases unmatched: 8. The CDR3 loop is CASSPSSGGAVDTQYF. The CDR3 region has the DNA TGCGCCAGCAGCCCATCTAGCGGGGGGGCGGTCGATACGCAGTATTTT.

This clonotype was counted a few times. The V call is TRBV7-9, the J call TRBJ2-7; TRBD1 matches at 8 bases. The CDR3 spans 14 residues. V dropped 4 bases and J dropped 6; count of bases not matched to a gene: 8. Per the germline V gene, CDR1 is SEHNR and CDR2 is FQNEAQ (reference sequence). The CDR3 region is CASSSWTGKAEQYF. Written as DNA, the CDR3 is TGTGCCAGCAGCTCCTGGACAGGGAAAGCCGAGCAGTACTTC.

This sequence joins TRBV12-3 or TRBV12-4 and TRBJ1-3; possibly TRBD1 for D (5 bases). This CDR3 has 12 amino acids. Trimming removed 6 bases at V and 4 bases at J, with 7 bases between. The CDR3 here is CASSGGGNTIYF. The CDR3 region has the DNA TGTGCCAGCAGCGGGGGGGGAAACACCATATATTTT.

The J gene is TRBJ2-1, the V gene TRBV19; 11 nucleotides match TRBD2. Germline lookup yields CDR1 LNHDA and CDR2 SQIVND (reference sequence). The V segment lost 4 bases and the J segment 0 bases; nucleotides outside the gene matches: 11. This CDR3 has 19 residues. The CDR3 loop reads CASSTLLAGGSSSYNEQFF. CDR3 coding DNA: TGTGCCAGTAGTACCCTCCTAGCGGGGGGCTCAAGCTCCTACAATGAGCAGTTCTTC.

The chain carries TRBV28 and TRBJ2-1, with D perhaps TRBD2 (5 bases). V lost 4 bases and J 0 bases, leaving 13 bases between the germline ends. Germline CDR1 is MDHEN and CDR2 is SYDVKM. The CDR3 is made up of 16 amino acids. The CDR3 DNA reads as TGTGCCAGCAGTTCGAGGGCCGCCAGCTCCTACAATGAGCAGTTCTTC. Protein product: CASSSRAASSYNEQFF. The variable domain in full, completed from reference TRBV28 and TRBJ2-1, reads DVKVTQSSRYLVKRTGEKVFLECVQDMDHENMFWYRQDPGLGLRLIYFSYDVKMKEKGDIPEGYSVSREKKERFSLILESASTNQTSMYLCASSSRAASSYNEQFFGPGTRLTVL.

The chain links TRBV3-1 to TRBJ2-5; D possibly corresponds to TRBD1 (5 bases). This CDR3 region has 14 residues. Germline CDR1 LGHDT, CDR2 YNNKEL (reference sequence). Trimming removed 4 bases at V and 0 bases at J, with 9 bases between. As DNA, the CDR3 is TGTGCCAGCAGCCCTCGACAGTACCAAGAGACCCAGTACTTC. This sequence encodes CASSPRQYQETQYF.

This chain connects TRBV10-3 to TRBJ2-3; tentatively, D is TRBD2 (7 bases). The CDR3 sequence is 15 residues long. From germline, CDR1 is ENHRY and CDR2 SYGVKD. Trimming removed 2 bases from V and 4 bases from J, with 13 bases in between. Written as DNA, the CDR3 is TGTGCCATCAGTGAGGAGGGCGGGGGCCCAGATACGCAGTATTTT. Translated: CAISEEGGGPDTQYF.

This clonotype was seen a few times. The DNA of the CDR3 is TGTGCCAGCAGATCGGGTCCCACAGGAACCTATAATTCACCCCTCCACTTT. The encoded protein is CASRSGPTGTYNSPLHF. The V gene is TRBV7-8, the J gene TRBJ1-6, with D possibly being TRBD1 (5 bases). The CDR3 sequence is 17 residues long. The germline V gene has CDR1 SGHVS and CDR2 FQNEAQ. V lost 6 bases, J lost 2 bases, and 17 bases lay in between. Supplemented by reference TRBV7-8 and TRBJ1-6, the full variable domain reads GAGVSQSPRYKVAKRGQDVALRCDPISGHVSLFWYQQALGQGPEFLTYFQNEAQLDKSGLPSDRFFAERPEGSVSTLKIQRTQQEDSAVYLCASRSGPTGTYNSPLHFGNGTRLTVT.

V gene TRBV6-6 combines with J gene TRBJ2-7; TRBD2 matches 10 bases. This CDR3 region has 14 residues. The ends lost 7 bases at V and 2 bases at J; junction bases unmatched: 5. The V gene's germline CDR1 is MNHNY and CDR2 SVGAGI (reference sequence). The CDR3 sequence is CASTQAGGPYEQYF. In DNA form, the CDR3 reads TGTGCCAGCACCCAAGCGGGAGGGCCCTACGAGCAGTACTTC.

The V and J genes are TRBV9 and TRBJ2-7; 8 bases map to TRBD1. Germline V lookup: CDR1 SGDLS, CDR2 YYNGEE. CDR3 length equals 14 residues. V dropped 1 base and J dropped 6; count of bases not matched to a gene: 6. CDR3 amino acids: CASSVSTGALEQYF. DNA of the CDR3: TGTGCCAGCAGCGTATCGACAGGGGCCCTCGAGCAGTACTTC.

This chain links TRBV7-2 with TRBJ2-5; possibly TRBD1 or TRBD2 for D (5 bases each). Looked up from germline, CDR1 is SGHTA and CDR2 is FQGNSA. CDR3 size: 15 residues. The ends were cut back, 5 bases at V and 4 bases at J, with 17 bases in the middle. The CDR3 region has the DNA TGTGCCAGCAGCCGAGACGCCCTTGGGGGAGAGACCCAGTACTTC. As protein: CASSRDALGGETQYF. The full variable domain, completed using reference TRBV7-2 and TRBJ2-5, is GAGVSQSPSNKVTEKGKDVELRCDPISGHTALYWYRQSLGQGLEFLIYFQGNSAPDKSGLPSDRFSAERTGGSVSTLTIQRTQQEDSAVYLCASSRDALGGETQYFGPGTRLLVL.

The chain joins TRBV5-8 to TRBJ1-5; D is unclear. Deletions cut 4 bases from V and 4 bases from J, with 12 bases between. CDR3 length: 14 amino acids. Germline V gene lookup returns CDR1 SGHTS and CDR2 YDEGEE. CDR3 residues: CASSREATNQPQHF. The DNA of the CDR3 is TGTGCCAGCAGCCGTGAAGCGACGAATCAGCCCCAGCATTTT. The full variable domain, rest sourced from reference TRBV5-8 and TRBJ1-5, is EAGVTQSPTHLIKTRGQQATLRCSPISGHTSVYWYQQALGLGLQFLLWYDEGEERNRGNFPPRFSGRQFPNYSSELNVNALELEDSALYLCASSREATNQPQHFGDGTRLSIL.

The chain recombines TRBV2 with TRBJ2-3, with D tentatively TRBD1 (5 bases). Trimming took off 6 bases at V and 1 base at J, with 14 bases between the two ends. This CDR3 spans 15 amino acids. Germline V gene lookup returns CDR1 SNHLY and CDR2 FYNNEI. The CDR3 DNA is TGTGCCAGCAGCCTAGGGGTTCGGCGCACAGATACGCAGTATTTT. Protein: CASSLGVRRTDTQYF.

The V call is TRBV12-3 or TRBV12-4, the J call TRBJ2-7, with 7 positions matching TRBD1. J gave up 3 bases and V 0 bases, and 8 bases lay outside the gene matches. The CDR3 covers 16 residues. The CDR3 DNA reads TGTGCCAGCAGTTTAGCCCCGGGACAGCCCAGCTACGAGCAGTACTTC. Translation: CASSLAPGQPSYEQYF.

With respect to this clonotype: The junction and the germline gene differ at one end; a read error may be behind it. The J gene is TRBJ2-2, the V gene TRBV7-7, with 10 bases identical to TRBD2. Germline-derived CDR1 and CDR2 are SSHAT and FNYEAQ (reference sequence). The CDR3 contains 16 residues. Written as DNA, the CDR3 is TGTGCTAGCAGCTTAGTACTAGCGGGAAACACCGGGGAGCTGTTTTTT. This translates into CASSLVLAGNTGELFF. Complete variable domain (other parts from reference TRBV7-7 and TRBJ2-2): GAGVSQSPRYKVTKRGQDVTLRCDPISSHATLYWYQQALGQGPEFLTYFNYEAQPDKSGLPSDRFSAERPEGSISTLTIQRTEQRDSAMYRCASSLVLAGNTGELFFGEGSRLTVL.

The chain carries TRBV4-2 and TRBJ1-5; no reliable D call. Trimming left V 0 bases short and J 7 bases short, with 13 bases between. Germline V gene lookup returns CDR1 LGHNA and CDR2 YNFKEQ. This CDR3 has 15 amino acids. Here the CDR3 reads CASSQDLGFGQPQHF. The CDR3 region has the DNA TGTGCCAGCAGCCAAGATTTAGGGTTCGGACAGCCCCAGCATTTT.

This clonotype showed up just a few times. The chain is built from TRBV5-1 and TRBJ1-1; D is ambiguous. The V gene lost 0 bases and the J gene lost 3 bases, with 12 bases spanning the gap. Germline assignment: CDR1 SGHRS and CDR2 YFSETQ. The length of the CDR3 is 15 residues. CDR3 sequence (DNA): TGCGCCAGCAGCTTGGCAGTCCTCGGGGACACTGAAGCTTTCTTT. Translated, it gives CASSLAVLGDTEAFF.